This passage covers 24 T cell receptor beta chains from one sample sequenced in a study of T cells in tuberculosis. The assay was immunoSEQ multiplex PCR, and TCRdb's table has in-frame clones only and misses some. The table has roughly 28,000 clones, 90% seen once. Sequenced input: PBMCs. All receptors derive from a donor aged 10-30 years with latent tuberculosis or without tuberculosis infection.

Written as DNA, the CDR3 is TGTGCCAGCAGGGACAGGGGTAGGTACGAGCAGTACTTC. Translated, it gives CASRDRGRYEQYF. The chain uses TRBV28 and TRBJ2-7; 9 positions match TRBD1. CDR1 and CDR2 (germline): MDHEN, SYDVKM. Trimming at V came to 6 bases and at J to 4 bases, leaving 4 bases not matched to a gene. The CDR3 is 13 amino acids.

The CDR3: CASSLAPYEQYF. The CDR3 DNA reads as TGTGCCAGCAGCTTGGCTCCCTACGAGCAGTACTTC. V usage is TRBV5-4 and J usage is TRBJ2-7, with D unresolved. Germline CDR1 and CDR2: SGHNT and YYREEE (reference sequence). The ends were cut back, 0 bases at V and 2 bases at J, with 3 bases in the middle. This CDR3 is built from 12 residues. Variable domain in full (rest from reference TRBV5-4 and TRBJ2-7): ETGVTQSPTHLIKTRGQQVTLRCSSQSGHNTVSWYQQALGQGPQFIFQYYREEENGRGNFPPRFSGLQFPNYSSELNVNALELDDSALYLCASSLAPYEQYFGPGTRLTVT.

DNA of the CDR3: TGTGCCAGCAGATCGGGACAGGGGGTTGAAAAACTGTTTTTT. It codes for CASRSGQGVEKLFF. The chain is built from TRBV7-2 and TRBJ1-4; the match to TRBD1 covers 11 bases. V lost 6 bases to trimming and J lost 7 bases; unmatched junction nucleotides: 4. CDR3 size: 14 residues. The germline V gene encodes CDR1 SGHTA and CDR2 FQGNSA.

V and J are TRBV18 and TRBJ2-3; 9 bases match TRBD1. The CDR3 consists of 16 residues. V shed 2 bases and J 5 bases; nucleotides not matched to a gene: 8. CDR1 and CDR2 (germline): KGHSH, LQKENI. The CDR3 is CASSPRGQGWKDTQYF. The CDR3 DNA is TGTGCCAGCTCACCAAGAGGACAGGGGTGGAAAGATACGCAGTATTTT.

As DNA, the CDR3 is TGTGCCAGCAGGCGAGCGAGAGGTGTAGGAGAGACCCAGTACTTC. It translates to CASRRARGVGETQYF. J is TRBJ2-5 and V is TRBV28; D is unclear. The germline V gene has CDR1 MDHEN and CDR2 SYDVKM. CDR3 length: 15 amino acids. Trimming removed 6 bases from V and 4 bases from J, with 18 bases in between.

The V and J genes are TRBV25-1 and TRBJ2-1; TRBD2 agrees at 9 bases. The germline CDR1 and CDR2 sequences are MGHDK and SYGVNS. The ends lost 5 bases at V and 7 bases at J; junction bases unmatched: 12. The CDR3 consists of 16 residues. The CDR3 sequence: CASSNAGTSLGNEQFF. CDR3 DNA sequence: TGTGCCAGCAGTAACGCCGGGACTAGCTTGGGAAATGAGCAGTTCTTC. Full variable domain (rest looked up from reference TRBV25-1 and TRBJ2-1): EADIYQTPRYLVIGTGKKITLECSQTMGHDKMYWYQQDPGMELHLIHYSYGVNSTEKGDLSSESTVSRIRTEHFPLTLESARPSHTSQYLCASSNAGTSLGNEQFFGPGTRLTVL.

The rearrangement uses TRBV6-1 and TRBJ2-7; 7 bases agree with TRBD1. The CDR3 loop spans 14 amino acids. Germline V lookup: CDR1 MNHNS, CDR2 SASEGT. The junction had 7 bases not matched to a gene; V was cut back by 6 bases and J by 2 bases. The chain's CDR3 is CASSGTASTYEQYF. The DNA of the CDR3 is TGTGCCAGCAGCGGGACAGCGTCCACCTACGAGCAGTACTTC.

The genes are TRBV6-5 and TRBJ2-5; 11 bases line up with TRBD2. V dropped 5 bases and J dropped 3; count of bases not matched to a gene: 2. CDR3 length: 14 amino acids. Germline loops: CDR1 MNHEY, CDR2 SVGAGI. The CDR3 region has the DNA TGTGCCAGCAGTCGTAGCGGGGGGGAAGAGACCCAGTACTTC. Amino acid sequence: CASSRSGGEETQYF.

The CDR3 loop reads CASMGDLSYEQYF. The CDR3 DNA reads TGTGCCAGCATGGGAGATCTCTCCTACGAGCAGTACTTC. The genes are TRBV2 and TRBJ2-7, with D maybe TRBD2 (5 bases). CDR1 and CDR2 (germline): SNHLY, FYNNEI. V dropped 7 bases and J dropped 0 bases, with 10 bases sitting between them. This CDR3 has 13 amino acids.

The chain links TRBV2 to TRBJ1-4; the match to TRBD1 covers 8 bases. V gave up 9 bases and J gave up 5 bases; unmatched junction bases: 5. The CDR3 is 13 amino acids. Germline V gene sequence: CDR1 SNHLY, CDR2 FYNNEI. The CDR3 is CARRTGTNEKLFF. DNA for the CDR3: TGTGCCAGGCGGACAGGGACGAATGAAAAACTGTTTTTT.

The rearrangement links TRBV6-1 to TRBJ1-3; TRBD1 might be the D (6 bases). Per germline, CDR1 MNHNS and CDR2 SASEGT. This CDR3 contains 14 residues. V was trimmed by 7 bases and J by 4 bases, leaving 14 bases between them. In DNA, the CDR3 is TGTGCCAGCACCGGAGGGGGGGACGGAAACACCATATATTTT. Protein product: CASTGGGDGNTIYF.

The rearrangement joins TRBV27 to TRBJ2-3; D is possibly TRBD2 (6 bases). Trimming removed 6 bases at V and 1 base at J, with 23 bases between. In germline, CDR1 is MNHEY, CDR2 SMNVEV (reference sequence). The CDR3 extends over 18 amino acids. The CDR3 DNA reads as TGTGCCAGCAGGCCTTATGGTTTGGGGGACTCCCGCACAGATACGCAGTATTTT. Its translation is CASRPYGLGDSRTDTQYF.

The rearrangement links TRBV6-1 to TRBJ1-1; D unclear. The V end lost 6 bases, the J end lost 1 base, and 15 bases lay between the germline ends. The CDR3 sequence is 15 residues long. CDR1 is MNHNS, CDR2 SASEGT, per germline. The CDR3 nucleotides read TGTGCCAGCAGCCACCCTCGGCGGGGGAACACTGAAGCTTTCTTT. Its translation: CASSHPRRGNTEAFF.

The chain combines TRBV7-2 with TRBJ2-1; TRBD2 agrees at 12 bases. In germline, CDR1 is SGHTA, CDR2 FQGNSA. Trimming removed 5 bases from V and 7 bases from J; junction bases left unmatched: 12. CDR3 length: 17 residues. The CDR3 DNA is TGTGCCAGCAGCACTAGAGCGGCTAGCGGGGGGGCAAATGAGCAGTTCTTC. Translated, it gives CASSTRAASGGANEQFF.

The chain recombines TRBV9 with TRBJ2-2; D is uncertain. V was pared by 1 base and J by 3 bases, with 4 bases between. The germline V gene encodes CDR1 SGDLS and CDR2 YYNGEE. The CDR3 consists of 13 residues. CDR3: CASSVQDTGELFF. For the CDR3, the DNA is TGTGCCAGCAGCGTACAGGACACCGGGGAGCTGTTTTTT.

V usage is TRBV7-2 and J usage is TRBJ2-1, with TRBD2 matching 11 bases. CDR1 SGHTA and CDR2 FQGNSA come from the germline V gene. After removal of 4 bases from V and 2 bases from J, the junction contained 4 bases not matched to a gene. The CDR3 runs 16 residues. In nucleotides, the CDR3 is TGTGCCAGCAGCTCGGCGACTAGCGGGACCTACAATGAGCAGTTCTTC. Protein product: CASSSATSGTYNEQFF.

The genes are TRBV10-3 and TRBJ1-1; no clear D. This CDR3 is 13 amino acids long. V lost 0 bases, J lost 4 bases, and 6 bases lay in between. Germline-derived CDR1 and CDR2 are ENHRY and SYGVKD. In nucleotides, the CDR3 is TGTGCCATCAGTGAGTCCTTCGGCACTGAAGCTTTCTTT. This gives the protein CAISESFGTEAFF.

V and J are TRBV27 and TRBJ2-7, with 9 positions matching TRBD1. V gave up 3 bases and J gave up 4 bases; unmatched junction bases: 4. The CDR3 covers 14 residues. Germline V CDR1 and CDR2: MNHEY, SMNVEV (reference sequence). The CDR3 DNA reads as TGTGCCAGCAGTTTCGACAGGGGGTCATACGAGCAGTACTTC. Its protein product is CASSFDRGSYEQYF.

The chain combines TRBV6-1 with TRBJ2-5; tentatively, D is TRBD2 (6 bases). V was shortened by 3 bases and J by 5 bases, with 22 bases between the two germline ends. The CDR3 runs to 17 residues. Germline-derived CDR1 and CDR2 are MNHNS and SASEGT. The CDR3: CASSEGSAGLRFETQYF. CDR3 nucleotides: TGTGCCAGCAGTGAGGGGTCGGCGGGGCTGCGGTTTGAGACCCAGTACTTC.

The CDR3 DNA sequence: TGTGCCAGCTACGGGGACAGGGGCGCCTACGAGCAGTACTTC. Translating gives CASYGDRGAYEQYF. This chain connects TRBV2 to TRBJ2-7; TRBD1 aligns across 10 bases. The V gene's germline CDR1 is SNHLY and CDR2 FYNNEI. With V trimmed by 8 bases and J by 2 bases, 6 bases remained unmatched. The CDR3 length is 14 residues.

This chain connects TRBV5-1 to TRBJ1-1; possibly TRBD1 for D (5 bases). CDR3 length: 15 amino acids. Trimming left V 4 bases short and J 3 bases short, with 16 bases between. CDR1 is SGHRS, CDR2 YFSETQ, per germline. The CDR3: CASSARQGMDTEAFF. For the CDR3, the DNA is TGCGCCAGCAGCGCCCGCCAGGGTATGGACACTGAAGCTTTCTTT.

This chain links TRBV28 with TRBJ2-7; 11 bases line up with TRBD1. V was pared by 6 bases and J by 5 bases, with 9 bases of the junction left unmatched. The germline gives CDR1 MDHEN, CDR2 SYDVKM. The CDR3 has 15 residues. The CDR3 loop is CASRSPGQGANEQYF. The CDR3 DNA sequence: TGTGCCAGCAGATCGCCCGGACAGGGGGCTAACGAGCAGTACTTC.

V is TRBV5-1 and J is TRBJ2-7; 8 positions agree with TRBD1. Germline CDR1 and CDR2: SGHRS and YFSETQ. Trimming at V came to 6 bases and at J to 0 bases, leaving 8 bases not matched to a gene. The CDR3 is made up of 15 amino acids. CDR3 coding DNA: TGCGCCAGCAACCAGGGGGCCGCAAACTCCTACGAGCAGTACTTC. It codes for CASNQGAANSYEQYF.

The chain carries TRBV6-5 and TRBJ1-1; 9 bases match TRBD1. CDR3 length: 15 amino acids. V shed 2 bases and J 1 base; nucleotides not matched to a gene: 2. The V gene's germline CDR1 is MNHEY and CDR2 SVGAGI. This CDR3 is CASSYPGQGNTEAFF. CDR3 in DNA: TGTGCCAGCAGTTACCCGGGACAGGGGAACACTGAAGCTTTCTTT.